A single sample is the source of the 2 T cell receptor beta chains below, sequenced in a study of shared clonotypes between healthy human individuals. Measured with immunoSEQ multiplex PCR; TCRdb has only the in-frame clones, and not every one. The sample consists of approximately 2.5 million clones, 93% of them appearing once. Sequences were obtained from naive CD4+ T cells from PBMCs. Subset defined: CD45RA+ positively selected. Receptors originate from a man between 18 and 29 years old in good health. Some clones in this sample may be carry-over from other donors' samples.

This clone has a single count. The rearrangement joins TRBV4-2 to TRBJ1-3; TRBD1 is a possible D gene (5 bases). V was pared by 1 base and J by 2 bases, with 9 bases between. Germline CDR1 is LGHNA and CDR2 is YNFKEQ. The CDR3 consists of 15 residues. The DNA of the CDR3 is TGTGCCAGCAGCCAAGGTCCGGGGCCTGGAAACACCATATATTTT. Encoded protein: CASSQGPGPGNTIYF.

The chain employs TRBV7-9 and TRBJ1-1, with TRBD1 as a possible D gene (5 bases). Trimming removed 5 bases from V and 3 bases from J, with 19 bases in between. The CDR3 is 16 residues long. Germline CDR1 reads SEHNR; CDR2 reads FQNEAQ (reference sequence). The CDR3 loop is CASSPREGREDTEAFF. The CDR3 coding sequence is TGTGCCAGCAGCCCTAGGGAGGGGCGGGAGGACACTGAAGCTTTCTTT.